Sequencing of this TCR beta chain was carried out in a study of T cell responses to AZD1222 COVID-19 vaccine. Overall study results and limits: Unmutated regions of variants are reportedly targeted by nearly half of spike-specific TCRs. Increased Spike-specific TCR breadth and depth were observed after two AZD1222 doses. There were mostly white British donors and more females than males, and clonal diversity was possibly underestimated. The study sampled repertoires only after the peak T cell response.

A note on this clone: Its antigen is currently unknown.

Some clones are missing from TCRdb's copy, which holds only in-frame ones; the method was immunoSEQ multiplex PCR. In the table there are fewer than 90,000 clones, 70% to 90% of which are singletons. The material was peripheral blood, obtained 28 days after the second AZD1222 dose. This clonotype originated in an adult who received the AZD1222 COVID-19 vaccine.

In DNA, the CDR3 is TGTGCCAGCAGTTTCCCCTCCATCTCTGGAAACACCATATATTTT. The encoded protein is CASSFPSISGNTIYF. The V call is TRBV13, the J call TRBJ1-3, with D hard to call. Germline V gene lookup returns CDR1 PRHDT and CDR2 FYEKMQ (reference sequence). V lost 6 bases to trimming and J lost 0 bases, with 12 bases between them. This CDR3 is built from 15 residues.